Sequencing of this TCR beta chain was carried out in a study of CD8+CD57+ T cells in acquired aplastic anemia. Study context: The sorted CD4+ and CD8+ cells yielded an average around 3 ug of DNA. Points from the study as a whole: Patients and healthy controls showed no significant CD8+ Simpson's diversity difference. In common between the patients and the controls were twenty-nine CD8+ CDR3 sequences.

Only patients with CD8+CD57+ cell expansion on flow cytometry were chosen for sequencing. In all patients, the disease was severe acquired aplastic anemia. It was genomic DNA that served as the template for profiling TCR beta VDJ and CDR3. TCRdb analysed the reads with MiXCR anew, one entry per CDR3 protein. This table has roughly 170,000 distinct CDR3 sequences, 45% to 60% appearing once. Points on this clonotype: Its antigen is not known.

V lost 4 bases and J lost 6, with 18 bases in between. Germline V gene lookup returns CDR1 SQVTM and CDR2 ANQGSEA. This CDR3 spans 14 amino acids. The chain links TRBV29-1 to TRBJ1-1, with TRBD1 as a possible D gene (5 bases). This clonotype was obtained from a human donor with aplastic anemia. The sequencing sample was made of sorted CD4+, CD8+, or CD8+CD57+ T cells (not recorded which) from PBMCs. CDR3 residues: CSVGNTNQGSEAFF. As DNA, the CDR3 is TGCAGCGTTGGGAATACCAACCAGGGCTCTGAAGCTTTCTTT.